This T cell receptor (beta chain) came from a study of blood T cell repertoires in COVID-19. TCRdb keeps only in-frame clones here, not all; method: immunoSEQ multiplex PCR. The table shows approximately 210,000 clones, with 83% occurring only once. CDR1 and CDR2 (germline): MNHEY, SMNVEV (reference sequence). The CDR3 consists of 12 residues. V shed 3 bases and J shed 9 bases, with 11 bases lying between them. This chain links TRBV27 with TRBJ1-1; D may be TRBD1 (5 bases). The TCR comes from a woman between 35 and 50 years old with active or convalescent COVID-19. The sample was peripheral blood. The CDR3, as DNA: TGTGCCAGCAGTTTGGGAGGGGCACAAGCTTTCTTT. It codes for CASSLGGAQAFF.